This T cell receptor beta chain was observed in a study of regulatory T cells in long-lasting Graves disease. General study findings and limits: Persistent-disease Graves' patients showed less TCR diversity than new cases. Persistent disease was associated with favored TRBV28 usage and with favored use of TRBJ1-2 and TRBJ2-5.

Sequencing libraries for TCR beta were prepared with iRepertoire HTBI primers and Arm-PCR of CDR3 regions. TCRdb ran MiXCR on the multiplex PCR reads and lists one entry per CDR3 protein. The table shows around 460,000 distinct CDR3 sequences, with around a fifth occurring only once. This clonotype turned up a few times. The antigen is unknown. Just one base apart from a much larger clone, this may be a read error. V shed 10 bases and J 1 base; nucleotides not matched to a gene: 9. Germline loops: CDR1 MNHNS, CDR2 SASEGT. This CDR3 contains 14 residues. Noted time point: persistent/refractory GD, antithyroid drugs over 5 years with positive TRAb. The TCR library used RNA extracted from PBMCs.

The V gene is TRBV6-1, the J gene TRBJ1-1, with 7 positions matching TRBD1. The specimen comprised peripheral blood mononuclear cells (PBMCs), sampled when the disease was refractory, from a patient treated with antithyroid drugs. This TCR was recovered from a female donor with Graves disease. DNA of the CDR3: TGTGCCATCAAGGGGGACAGTGCGAACACTGAAGCTTTCTTT. It specifies CAIKGDSANTEAFF.